This T cell receptor (beta chain) appears in the sequencing data of a study of PD-L1 blockade in urothelial cancer. TCRdb keeps only in-frame clones here, not all; method: immunoSEQ multiplex PCR. The sample lists around 56,000 clones, 86% occurring once. Disease in patients was locally advanced or metastatic urothelial carcinoma. Samples spanned pretreatment and treatment, with 1 to 8 time points per patient. This CDR3 comprises 15 residues. Germline trimming cut 2 bases from V and 8 bases from J; bases unmatched to any gene: 7. Germline V gene data show CDR1 as KGHSY and CDR2 as FQNENV. This chain connects TRBV16 to TRBJ2-1; 9 bases are shared with TRBD2. This receptor was obtained from a man over 45 with urothelial cancer. Here the sequenced sample was PBMCs, taken around atezolizumab (anti-PD-L1) treatment. CDR3 bases: TGTGCCAGCAGCCAACACCAGGGACTAGCCTATGAGCAGTTCTTC. Translation: CASSQHQGLAYEQFF.